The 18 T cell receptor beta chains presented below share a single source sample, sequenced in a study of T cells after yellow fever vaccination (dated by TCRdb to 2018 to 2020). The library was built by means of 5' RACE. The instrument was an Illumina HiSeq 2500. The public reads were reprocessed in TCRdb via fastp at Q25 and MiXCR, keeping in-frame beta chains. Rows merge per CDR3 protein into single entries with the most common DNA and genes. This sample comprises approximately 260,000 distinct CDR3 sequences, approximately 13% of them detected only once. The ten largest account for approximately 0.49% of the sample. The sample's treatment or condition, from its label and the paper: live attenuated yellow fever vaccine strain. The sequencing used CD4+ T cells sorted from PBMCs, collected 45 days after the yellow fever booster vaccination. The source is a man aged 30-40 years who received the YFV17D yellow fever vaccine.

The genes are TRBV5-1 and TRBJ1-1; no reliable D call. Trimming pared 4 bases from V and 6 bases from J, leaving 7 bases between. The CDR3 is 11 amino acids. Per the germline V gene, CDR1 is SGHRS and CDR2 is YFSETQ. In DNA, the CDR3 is TGCGCCAGCAGCAGTGGGTCTGAAGCTTTCTTT. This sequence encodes CASSSGSEAFF.

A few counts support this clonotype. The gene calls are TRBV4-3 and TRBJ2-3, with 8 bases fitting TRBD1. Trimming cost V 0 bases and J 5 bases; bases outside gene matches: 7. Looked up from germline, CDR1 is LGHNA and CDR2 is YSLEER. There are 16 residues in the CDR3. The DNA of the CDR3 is TGCGCCAGCAGCCAAGACCCGGACAGGGCTGGAGATACGCAGTATTTT. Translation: CASSQDPDRAGDTQYF.

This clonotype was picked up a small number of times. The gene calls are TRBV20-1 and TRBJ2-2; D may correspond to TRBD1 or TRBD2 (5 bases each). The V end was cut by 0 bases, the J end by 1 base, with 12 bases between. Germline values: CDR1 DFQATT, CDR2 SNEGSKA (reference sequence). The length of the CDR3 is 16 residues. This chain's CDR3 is CSARDAGTGNTGELFF. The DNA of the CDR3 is TGCAGTGCTAGAGATGCCGGGACGGGGAACACCGGGGAGCTGTTTTTT.

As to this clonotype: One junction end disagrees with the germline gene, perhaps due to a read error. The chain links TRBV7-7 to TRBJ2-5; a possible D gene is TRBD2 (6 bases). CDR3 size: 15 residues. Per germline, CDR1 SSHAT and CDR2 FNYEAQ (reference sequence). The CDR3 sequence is CASSLAVRGSETQYF. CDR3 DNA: TGTGCTAGCAGCTTAGCTGTCCGGGGGTCCGAGACCCAGTACTTC.

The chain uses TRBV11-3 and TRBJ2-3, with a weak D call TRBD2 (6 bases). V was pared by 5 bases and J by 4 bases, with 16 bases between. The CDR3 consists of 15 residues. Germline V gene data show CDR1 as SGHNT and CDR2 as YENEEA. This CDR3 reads CASSPLPGGSDTQYF. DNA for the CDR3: TGTGCCAGCAGCCCCCTCCCAGGAGGGTCAGATACGCAGTATTTT.

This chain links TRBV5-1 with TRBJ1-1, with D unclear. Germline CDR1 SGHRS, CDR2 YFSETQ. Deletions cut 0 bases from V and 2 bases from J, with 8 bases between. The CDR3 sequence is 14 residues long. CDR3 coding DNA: TGCGCCAGCAGCTTGGCCCCGGTTAACACTGAAGCTTTCTTT. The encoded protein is CASSLAPVNTEAFF.

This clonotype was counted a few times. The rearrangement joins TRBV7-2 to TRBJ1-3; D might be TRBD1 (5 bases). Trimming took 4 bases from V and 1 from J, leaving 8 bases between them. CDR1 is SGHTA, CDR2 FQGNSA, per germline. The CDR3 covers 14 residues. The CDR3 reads CASSSGVSGNTIYF. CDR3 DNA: TGTGCCAGCAGCTCGGGGGTGTCTGGAAACACCATATATTTT.

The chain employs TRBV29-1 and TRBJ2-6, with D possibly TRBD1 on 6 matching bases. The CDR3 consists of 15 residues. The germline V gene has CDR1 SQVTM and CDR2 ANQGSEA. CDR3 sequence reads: CTFAGTTSGANVLTF. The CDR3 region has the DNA TGCACCTTCGCCGGGACAACCTCTGGGGCCAACGTCCTGACTTTC.

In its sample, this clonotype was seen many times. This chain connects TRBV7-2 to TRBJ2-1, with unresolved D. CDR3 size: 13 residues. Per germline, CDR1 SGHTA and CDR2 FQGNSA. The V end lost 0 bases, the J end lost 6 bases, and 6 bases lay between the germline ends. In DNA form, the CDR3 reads TGTGCCAGCAGCTTAGCGCGATTCAATGAGCAGTTCTTC. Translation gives CASSLARFNEQFF.

CDR3 in amino acids: CASSSDRGIGNTIYF. Written as DNA, the CDR3 is TGCGCCAGCAGCTCGGACAGGGGGATTGGAAACACCATATATTTT. The V and J genes are TRBV5-1 and TRBJ1-3, with 10 bases lining up with TRBD1. The CDR3 covers 15 residues. Germline trimming cut 3 bases from V and 3 bases from J; bases unmatched to any gene: 3. Germline CDR1 and CDR2: SGHRS and YFSETQ.

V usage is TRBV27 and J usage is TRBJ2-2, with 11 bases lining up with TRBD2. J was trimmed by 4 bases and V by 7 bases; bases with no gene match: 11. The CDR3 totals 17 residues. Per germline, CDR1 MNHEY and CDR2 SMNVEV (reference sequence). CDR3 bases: TGTGCCAGCAAGGGGGGGATAGCGGGAGGGCTCACCGGGGAGCTGTTTTTT. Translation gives CASKGGIAGGLTGELFF.

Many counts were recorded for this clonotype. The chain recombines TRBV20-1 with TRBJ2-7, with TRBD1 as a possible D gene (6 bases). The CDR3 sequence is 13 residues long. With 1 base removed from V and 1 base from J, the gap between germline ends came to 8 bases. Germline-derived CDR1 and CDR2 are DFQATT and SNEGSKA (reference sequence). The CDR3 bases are TGCAGTGCTAGAGGGGGGCTGTCCTACGAGCAGTACTTC. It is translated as CSARGGLSYEQYF.

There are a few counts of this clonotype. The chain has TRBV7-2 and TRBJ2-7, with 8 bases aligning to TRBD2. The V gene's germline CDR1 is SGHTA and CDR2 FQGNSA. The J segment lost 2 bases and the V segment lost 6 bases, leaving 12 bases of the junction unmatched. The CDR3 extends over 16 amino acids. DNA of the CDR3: TGTGCCAGCAGTCTCATTAGCGGGAAACCCCCCTACGAGCAGTACTTC. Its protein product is CASSLISGKPPYEQYF.

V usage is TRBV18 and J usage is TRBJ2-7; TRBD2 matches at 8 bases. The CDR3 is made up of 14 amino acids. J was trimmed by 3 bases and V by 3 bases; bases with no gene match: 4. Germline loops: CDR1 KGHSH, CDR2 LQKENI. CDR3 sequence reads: CASSPTGLVYEQYF. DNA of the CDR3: TGTGCCAGCTCACCTACGGGACTAGTCTACGAGCAGTACTTC.

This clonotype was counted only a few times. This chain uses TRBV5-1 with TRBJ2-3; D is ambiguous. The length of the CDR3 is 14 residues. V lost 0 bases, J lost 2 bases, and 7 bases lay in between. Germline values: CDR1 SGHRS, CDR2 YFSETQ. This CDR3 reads CASSLADYTDTQYF. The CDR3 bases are TGCGCCAGCAGCTTGGCAGATTACACAGATACGCAGTATTTT.

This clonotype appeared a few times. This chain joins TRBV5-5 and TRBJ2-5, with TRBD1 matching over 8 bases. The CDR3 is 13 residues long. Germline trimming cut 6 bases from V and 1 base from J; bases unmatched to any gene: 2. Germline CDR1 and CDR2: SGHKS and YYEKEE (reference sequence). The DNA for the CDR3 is TGTGCCAGCAACGACAGGGGCCAAGAGACCCAGTACTTC. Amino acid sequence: CASNDRGQETQYF. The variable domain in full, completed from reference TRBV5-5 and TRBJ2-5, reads DAGVTQSPTHLIKTRGQQVTLRCSPISGHKSVSWYQQVLGQGPQFIFQYYEKEERGRGNFPDRFSARQFPNYSSELNVNALLLGDSALYLCASNDRGQETQYFGPGTRLLVL.

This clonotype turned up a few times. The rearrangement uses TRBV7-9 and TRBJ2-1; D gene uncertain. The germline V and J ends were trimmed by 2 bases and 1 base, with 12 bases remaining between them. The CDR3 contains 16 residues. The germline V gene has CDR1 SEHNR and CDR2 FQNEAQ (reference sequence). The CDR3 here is CASSLRYLGSYNEQFF. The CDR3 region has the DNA TGTGCCAGCAGCTTAAGGTATCTGGGATCCTACAATGAGCAGTTCTTC.

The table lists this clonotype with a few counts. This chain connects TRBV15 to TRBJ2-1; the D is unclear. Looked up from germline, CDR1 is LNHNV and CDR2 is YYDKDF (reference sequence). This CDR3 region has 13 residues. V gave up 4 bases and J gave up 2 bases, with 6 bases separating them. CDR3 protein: CATSIGTYNEQFF. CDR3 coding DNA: TGTGCCACCAGCATCGGCACCTACAATGAGCAGTTCTTC.